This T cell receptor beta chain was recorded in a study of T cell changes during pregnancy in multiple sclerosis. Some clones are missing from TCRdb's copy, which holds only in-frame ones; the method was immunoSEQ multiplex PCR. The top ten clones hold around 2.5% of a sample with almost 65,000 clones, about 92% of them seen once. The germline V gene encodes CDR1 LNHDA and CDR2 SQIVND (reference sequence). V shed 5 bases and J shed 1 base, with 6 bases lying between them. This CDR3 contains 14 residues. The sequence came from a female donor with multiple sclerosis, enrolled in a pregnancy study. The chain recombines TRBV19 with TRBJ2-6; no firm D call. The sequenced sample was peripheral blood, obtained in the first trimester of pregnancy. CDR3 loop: CASSENSGANVLTF. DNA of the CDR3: TGTGCCAGTAGTGAGAATTCTGGGGCCAACGTCCTGACTTTC.